The TCR beta chain under discussion was sequenced for a study of monozygotic twins with inflammatory bowel disease. TCRdb re-called the 5' RACE reads; every CDR3 protein appears as one record, without DNA. Its table records 400,000 to 500,000 distinct CDR3 sequences. Donors gave over 2 ml of blood apiece. General observations from the study: Healthy twins shared more clonotypes with others than IBD patients, most markedly active ones. TCRbeta diversity (inverse Simpson) was lower in IBD patients than in healthy co-twins.

The germline gives CDR1 WSHSY, CDR2 SAAADI. CDR3 length: 16 residues. Notes on this clonotype: Its antigen is undetermined.

The chain has TRBV10-2 and TRBJ2-3; TCRdb calls TRBD2, which cannot be checked without DNA. This sequence originates from a human donor with ulcerative colitis or Crohn's disease, or a healthy co-twin of an affected twin (not recorded which). Sequences were obtained from blood. The CDR3 loop reads CASSESRGASTDTQYF.